The clone carrying this T cell receptor (delta chain) has just a few counts. TCRdb has a much larger clone's protein, which differs at residue 10 from the translation of this DNA, likely because of a read error; what is shown is the protein translated from the DNA. The record originates from a study of gamma-delta T cells after stem cell transplantation. Germline trimming cut 1 base from V and 1 base from J; bases unmatched to any gene: 9. CDR3 length: 17 amino acids. Germline V gene lookup returns CDR1 GEAIGNYY and CDR2 EKD. TCRdb called clones anew from the RT-PCR reads with CATT. The repertoire holds approximately 2,900 delta-chain clones, with about 2.5% as singletons.

This chain links TRDV2 with TRDJ1; 9 bases map to TRDD3. The TCR originated in a human donor. It is not recorded whose cells these are; they may come from a transplant donor. The sequencing sample was made of gamma-delta T cells. CDR3 region: CACDTVGDISSTDKLIF. CDR3 coding DNA: TGTGCCTGTGACACAGTGGGGGATATAAGTTCCACCGATAAACTCATCTTT.